These 32 T cell receptor beta chains were sequenced from one sample in a study of blood T cell repertoires in COVID-19. Here immunoSEQ multiplex PCR was the method, and the copy in TCRdb shows in-frame clones only, minus some. Here the sample spans hundreds of thousands of clones, more than 75% being singletons. The specimen sequenced was peripheral blood. The receptors come from a man aged 40-55 years with acute or convalescent COVID-19.

The chain has TRBV19 and TRBJ1-5; 7 bases are shared with TRBD1. CDR1 and CDR2 (germline): LNHDA, SQIVND (reference sequence). After removal of 0 bases from V and 2 bases from J, the junction contained 4 bases not matched to a gene. The CDR3 sequence is 16 residues long. CDR3 residues: CASSIDLDRGNQPQHF. In DNA, the CDR3 is TGTGCCAGTAGTATAGATCTAGACAGGGGCAATCAGCCCCAGCATTTT.

The J gene is TRBJ1-1, the V gene TRBV29-1; 7 nucleotides line up with TRBD1. Trimming took 3 bases from V and 4 from J; bases not matched to a gene: 5. Germline CDR1 SQVTM, CDR2 ANQGSEA. The CDR3 covers 13 residues. CDR3 bases: TGCAGCGTTGACGAGGGACAGAGCACTGAAGCTTTCTTT. This translates into CSVDEGQSTEAFF.

The chain combines TRBV28 with TRBJ1-2, with D uncertain. V dropped 6 bases and J dropped 6 bases, with 11 bases sitting between them. Germline V CDR1 and CDR2: MDHEN, SYDVKM. The CDR3 contains 12 residues. Here the CDR3 reads CASSQVADGYTF. CDR3 sequence (DNA): TGTGCCAGCAGCCAGGTGGCTGATGGCTACACCTTC.

This clone came up once. J is TRBJ1-3 and V is TRBV29-1; no firm D call. CDR3 length equals 12 residues. Germline loops: CDR1 SQVTM, CDR2 ANQGSEA. The V end lost 7 bases, the J end lost 4 bases, and 11 bases lay between the germline ends. The CDR3 DNA follows: TGCAGCGGGCGAGGTCCGGGAAACACCATATATTTT. This translates into CSGRGPGNTIYF.

The chain is built from TRBV9 and TRBJ1-2; D may be TRBD1 (5 bases). Trimming stripped 4 bases from V and 6 bases from J, with 13 bases between. The germline CDR1 and CDR2 sequences are SGDLS and YYNGEE. There are 13 residues in the CDR3. CDR3 region: CASSPNGGNGYTF. The CDR3, as DNA: TGTGCCAGCAGCCCTAACGGGGGGAATGGCTACACCTTC.

A remark on this clone: At the DNA level, this CDR3 is encoded by other sequences in the same sample as well. The rearrangement links TRBV12-3 or TRBV12-4 to TRBJ2-7; 7 positions agree with TRBD1. The CDR3 length is 13 residues. The V and J ends lost 8 bases and 0 bases, in that order; junction bases with no gene match: 4. DNA of the CDR3: TGTGCCAGCCGCAGGGACAGCTCCTACGAGCAGTACTTC. Translating gives CASRRDSSYEQYF.

This clone was picked up a small number of times. The chain carries TRBV3-1 (or the pseudogene TRBV3-2) and TRBJ2-1; TRBD2 aligns across 7 bases. J was trimmed by 2 bases and V by 4 bases; bases with no gene match: 8. Germline V lookup: CDR1 LGHDT, CDR2 YNNKEL (reference sequence). This CDR3 is 16 amino acids long. In DNA, the CDR3 is TGTGCCAGCAGCCCTCCTAGCGGAATAACCTACAATGAGCAGTTCTTC. Translating it yields CASSPPSGITYNEQFF.

V and J are TRBV7-9 and TRBJ2-7; perhaps TRBD1 as D (6 bases). V gave up 7 bases and J gave up 4 bases, with 11 bases separating them. CDR3 length equals 12 residues. Per germline, CDR1 SEHNR and CDR2 FQNEAQ (reference sequence). The CDR3 nucleotides are TGTGCCAGCACCTCGGGGACATACGAGCAGTACTTC. It yields the protein CASTSGTYEQYF.

The chain uses TRBV2 and TRBJ1-1; 7 bases match TRBD1. Trimming took 9 bases from V and 5 from J; bases not matched to a gene: 15. The CDR3 totals 15 residues. Germline V gene data show CDR1 as SNHLY and CDR2 as FYNNEI. For the CDR3, the DNA is TGTGCCAGTGATAGGAGAGGGGGCGCAGATACTGAAGCTTTCTTT. It yields the protein CASDRRGGADTEAFF.

The V call is TRBV5-5, the J call TRBJ2-1; TRBD2 aligns across 10 bases. V was pared by 7 bases and J by 5 bases, with 12 bases of the junction left unmatched. The CDR3 length is 16 residues. The germline V gene encodes CDR1 SGHKS and CDR2 YYEKEE (reference sequence). The CDR3 DNA is TGTGCCAGCTTAGGTAGCGGGGGGCCGGTGGACAATGAGCAGTTCTTC. Amino acids: CASLGSGGPVDNEQFF.

CDR3 nucleotide sequence: TGTGCCAGCCGGCAGGGAGGTTACAATGAGCAGTTCTTC. As protein: CASRQGGYNEQFF. The chain combines TRBV7-9 with TRBJ2-1, with a possible D match to TRBD2 (6 bases). The ends were cut back, 8 bases at V and 4 bases at J, with 12 bases in the middle. The CDR3 covers 13 residues. Germline loops: CDR1 SEHNR, CDR2 FQNEAQ (reference sequence).

As DNA, the CDR3 is TGTGCCAGCAGCCCGACAGCTTATAGCAATCAGCCCCAGCATTTT. Translation gives CASSPTAYSNQPQHF. J is TRBJ1-5 and V is TRBV6-2 or TRBV6-3; D might be TRBD1 (5 bases). Between the trimmed V and J ends, which lost 6 bases and 0 bases, there was a span of 12 bases. The CDR3 extends over 15 amino acids. The germline V gene has CDR1 MNHEY and CDR2 SVGEGT.

The J gene is TRBJ1-5, the V gene TRBV7-8; 9 nucleotides line up with TRBD1. This CDR3 contains 17 residues. Germline V gene lookup returns CDR1 SGHVS and CDR2 FQNEAQ. V lost 3 bases to trimming and J lost 3 bases; unmatched junction nucleotides: 9. The CDR3 reads CASSLRPGTGNNQPQHF. DNA of the CDR3: TGTGCCAGCAGCTTGCGACCCGGGACAGGGAACAATCAGCCCCAGCATTTT.

This chain connects TRBV3-1 (or the pseudogene TRBV3-2) to TRBJ2-2, with a tentative D call TRBD1 (6 bases). CDR3 length: 15 residues. The V end was cut by 2 bases, the J end by 7 bases, with 14 bases between. The germline CDR1 and CDR2 sequences are LGHDT and YNNKEL (reference sequence). CDR3 sequence (DNA): TGTGCCAGCAGCCAATATGCAGGGGCGGGCGGGGAGCTGTTTTTT. Translation: CASSQYAGAGGELFF.

The rearrangement links TRBV28 to TRBJ2-7; a weak D match, TRBD1 (6 bases). The CDR3 loop spans 12 amino acids. Trimming shortened V by 8 bases and J by 1 base, and 9 bases separated the two germline ends. Germline-derived CDR1 and CDR2 are MDHEN and SYDVKM. Written as DNA, the CDR3 is TGTGCCAGCGGACAGCCTTCCTACGAGCAGTACTTC. This gives the protein CASGQPSYEQYF.

This sequence joins TRBV9 and TRBJ2-3; D possibly corresponds to TRBD1 (6 bases). V dropped 0 bases and J dropped 1 base, with 9 bases sitting between them. Germline V gives CDR1 SGDLS, CDR2 YYNGEE. The CDR3 has 15 amino acids. The CDR3 DNA is TGTGCCAGCAGCGTAGATTGGACAGGCACAGATACGCAGTATTTT. This gives the protein CASSVDWTGTDTQYF.

The V call is TRBV4-2, the J call TRBJ2-1; the D gene is possibly TRBD2 (6 bases). CDR1 and CDR2 from the germline V gene are LGHNA and YNFKEQ. The CDR3 has 14 amino acids. Trimming took 2 bases from V and 10 from J, leaving 15 bases between them. The CDR3 DNA sequence: TGTGCCAGCAGCCAAACAACTTATAGCGGAGAGCAGTTCTTC. As protein: CASSQTTYSGEQFF.

This clone was recorded once. The chain links TRBV5-4 to TRBJ1-1; 7 nucleotides align to TRBD1. Trimming removed 0 bases from V and 11 bases from J; junction bases left unmatched: 10. This CDR3 comprises 14 residues. Per the germline V gene, CDR1 is SGHNT and CDR2 is YYREEE (reference sequence). The CDR3 DNA reads TGTGCCAGCAGCTTGGAGGGGGCTCCTGGAGGGGCTTTCTTT. Protein product: CASSLEGAPGGAFF.

In its sample, this clone was seen once. This chain uses TRBV2 with TRBJ2-7; D possibly corresponds to TRBD1 (5 bases). Germline CDR1 SNHLY, CDR2 FYNNEI. The CDR3 extends over 11 amino acids. The germline V and J ends were trimmed by 6 bases and 4 bases, with 7 bases remaining between them. CDR3 amino acids: CASRDIYEQYF. The DNA for the CDR3 is TGTGCCAGCAGGGACATATACGAGCAGTACTTC.

This chain connects TRBV11-3 to TRBJ2-2; no clear D. Germline V lookup: CDR1 SGHNT, CDR2 YENEEA. The CDR3 consists of 14 residues. V dropped 3 bases and J dropped 0 bases, with 5 bases sitting between them. The DNA for the CDR3 is TGTGCCAGCAGCTTTACTACGAACACCGGGGAGCTGTTTTTT. Translated, it gives CASSFTTNTGELFF.

The chain couples TRBV19 to TRBJ1-1; D not certain. Trimming pared 1 base from V and 3 bases from J, leaving 9 bases between. Germline V lookup: CDR1 LNHDA, CDR2 SQIVND (reference sequence). This CDR3 region has 14 residues. This chain's CDR3 is CASSIVYGDTEAFF. The DNA of the CDR3 is TGTGCCAGTAGTATAGTGTACGGGGACACTGAAGCTTTCTTT.

This sequence joins TRBV28 and TRBJ1-6; the D gene is possibly TRBD1 (6 bases). Germline CDR1 MDHEN, CDR2 SYDVKM. The germline V and J ends were trimmed by 3 bases and 3 bases, with 9 bases remaining between them. CDR3 length equals 15 residues. CDR3 nucleotide sequence: TGTGCCAGCAGTTTGAGGGGGAGCTATAATTCACCCCTCCACTTT. Translated: CASSLRGSYNSPLHF.

For this clone: The same CDR3 also results from other DNA sequences found in this sample. This chain joins TRBV10-3 and TRBJ1-4; D uncertain. Germline CDR1 and CDR2: ENHRY and SYGVKD. The CDR3 extends over 12 amino acids. The V and J ends lost 2 bases and 7 bases respectively, with 5 bases between them. The chain's CDR3 is CAISERGEKLFF. For the CDR3, the DNA is TGTGCCATCAGTGAGCGGGGTGAAAAACTGTTTTTT.

CDR3 loop: CASSPGKADTQYF. In DNA, the CDR3 is TGTGCCAGCAGCCCCGGGAAGGCAGATACGCAGTATTTT. The chain recombines TRBV11-3 with TRBJ2-3, with TRBD2 as a possible D gene (5 bases). Trimming took off 5 bases at V and 4 bases at J, with 10 bases between the two ends. The CDR3 covers 13 residues. The V gene's germline CDR1 is SGHNT and CDR2 YENEEA.

The rearrangement joins TRBV4-1 to TRBJ1-4, with no clear D. CDR3 length: 14 amino acids. Trimming shortened V by 5 bases and J by 8 bases, and 15 bases separated the two germline ends. The germline CDR1 and CDR2 sequences are MGHRA and YSYEKL. The CDR3 sequence: CASSYDSAGEKLFF. Written as DNA, the CDR3 is TGCGCCAGCAGCTATGACTCGGCTGGGGAAAAACTGTTTTTT.

As DNA, the CDR3 is TGTGCCAGCTCACCGCAACTAGCGGTGAATGAGCAGTTCTTC. It encodes CASSPQLAVNEQFF. The chain is built from TRBV18 and TRBJ2-1; 8 bases line up with TRBD2. CDR3 length: 14 amino acids. The V and J ends lost 3 bases and 7 bases, in that order; junction bases with no gene match: 5. Germline CDR1 reads KGHSH; CDR2 reads LQKENI.

V usage is TRBV2 and J usage is TRBJ2-7; possible D gene TRBD1, 6 bases. Trimming removed 5 bases at V and 7 bases at J, with 15 bases between. The CDR3 loop spans 13 amino acids. The germline V gene encodes CDR1 SNHLY and CDR2 FYNNEI. The CDR3 nucleotides are TGTGCCAGCAGTCCGCAGGGGCGGCGAGAGCAGTACTTC. Residues: CASSPQGRREQYF.

This sequence joins TRBV9 and TRBJ2-7; D is uncertain. This CDR3 contains 13 residues. Germline V CDR1 and CDR2: SGDLS, YYNGEE. Trimming shortened V by 0 bases and J by 3 bases, and 7 bases separated the two germline ends. CDR3 nucleotide sequence: TGTGCCAGCAGCGTAGACCCCGGCTACGAGCAGTACTTC. Translated, it gives CASSVDPGYEQYF.

The V call is TRBV4-2, the J call TRBJ2-7; 10 bases are a match to TRBD1. The germline V gene encodes CDR1 LGHNA and CDR2 YNFKEQ. J gave up 4 bases and V 4 bases, and 4 bases lay outside the gene matches. The CDR3 runs 14 residues. The CDR3 region has the DNA TGTGCCAGCAGCCTCGGGACAGGGGCGTACGAGCAGTACTTC. This sequence encodes CASSLGTGAYEQYF.

The rearrangement joins TRBV27 to TRBJ2-7, with TRBD2 identical over 9 bases. The CDR3 extends over 22 amino acids. The germline gives CDR1 MNHEY, CDR2 SMNVEV (reference sequence). V shed 0 bases and J 1 base; nucleotides not matched to a gene: 22. CDR3 DNA: TGTGCCAGCAGTTTATCAGCCCGCGTGTCGTGGCTAGCGGGGAGTAGGTCCTACGAGCAGTACTTC. Translation: CASSLSARVSWLAGSRSYEQYF.

This clone has more than one count but fewer than ten. The chain employs TRBV3-1 (or the pseudogene TRBV3-2) and TRBJ1-6; perhaps TRBD1 as D (5 bases). This CDR3 is built from 14 residues. Trimming stripped 2 bases from V and 14 bases from J, with 16 bases between. The germline gives CDR1 LGHDT, CDR2 YNNKEL (reference sequence). The CDR3 nucleotides are TGTGCCAGCAGCCAAAGGACGGACATGCCAACCCTCCACTTT. Translated, it gives CASSQRTDMPTLHF.

The chain recombines TRBV7-2 with TRBJ2-3; D is unresolved. V gave up 3 bases and J gave up 2 bases, with 6 bases separating them. The CDR3 runs to 13 residues. Germline loops: CDR1 SGHTA, CDR2 FQGNSA. The CDR3: CASSFAHTDTQYF. The DNA for the CDR3 is TGTGCCAGCAGCTTTGCGCACACAGATACGCAGTATTTT.